These 4 T cell receptor beta chains share one sample of origin, sequenced in a study of blood T cell repertoires in COVID-19. Sequencing used immunoSEQ multiplex PCR; TCRdb keeps in-frame clones, though not all of them. The table lists over 110,000 clones, under 80% of them singletons. The specimen sequenced was peripheral blood. The receptors were sampled from an elderly man with acute or convalescent COVID-19.

This clone showed up just once. The chain combines TRBV9 with TRBJ1-3, with D hard to call. CDR1 is SGDLS, CDR2 YYNGEE, per germline. V was shortened by 5 bases and J by 1 base, with 4 bases between the two germline ends. This CDR3 has 12 amino acids. Here the CDR3 reads CASSRSGNTIYF. CDR3 nucleotide sequence: TGTGCCAGCAGTAGATCTGGAAACACCATATATTTT.

This clone was seen a handful of times. V gene TRBV29-1 combines with J gene TRBJ1-2, with D possibly TRBD1 on 6 matching bases. CDR3 length equals 14 residues. In germline, CDR1 is SQVTM, CDR2 ANQGSEA. Deletions cut 0 bases from V and 3 bases from J, with 11 bases between. The CDR3 coding sequence is TGCAGCGTTGAAGACCAGGGGCTGTACTATGGCTACACCTTC. It yields the protein CSVEDQGLYYGYTF. Drawing the rest from reference TRBV29-1 and TRBJ1-2, the complete variable domain is SAVISQKPSRDICQRGTSLTIQCQVDSQVTMMFWYRQQPGQSLTLIATANQGSEATYESGFVIDKFPISRPNLTFSTLTVSNMSPEDSSIYLCSVEDQGLYYGYTFGSGTRLTVV.

The chain links TRBV27 to TRBJ1-1, with D possibly being TRBD1 (6 bases). The CDR3 contains 13 residues. Germline V gives CDR1 MNHEY, CDR2 SMNVEV (reference sequence). Trimming took 4 bases from V and 5 from J, leaving 11 bases between them. The CDR3 spells CASSYRDTTEAFF. The CDR3 DNA follows: TGTGCCAGCAGTTACCGGGACACAACTGAAGCTTTCTTT.

The CDR3 spells CASSLLAGREETQYF. The DNA of the CDR3 is TGTGCCAGCAGCTTACTAGCGGGGAGGGAAGAGACCCAGTACTTC. The V call is TRBV7-2, the J call TRBJ2-5; 9 bases fit TRBD2. Germline CDR1 is SGHTA and CDR2 is FQGNSA. This CDR3 is built from 15 residues. With 2 bases clipped from V and 3 bases from J, the junction kept 4 bases outside the gene matches.